A single T cell receptor (beta chain) is shown here with its context. The CDR3 is 15 residues long. The V end lost 6 bases, the J end lost 1 base, and 14 bases lay between the germline ends. Germline lookup yields CDR1 SNHLY and CDR2 FYNNEI. Genomic DNA per cell subset filled all wells of several immunoSEQ plates. Original analysis: ImmunoSEQ gave junction-only sequences without quality scores, so filtering differed. TCRdb's copy holds only in-frame clones and misses some; the assay was immunoSEQ multiplex PCR. D and trimming come from the DNA, and the V and J calls and clone size come from that table. The table records 2 million to 3 million clones, roughly 92% of them present only once. This sample is drawn from a study of shared clonotypes between healthy human individuals.

Sequenced input: naive CD4+ T cells sorted from blood. Subset reported: CD45RA+ positively selected. This receptor was obtained from a man between 18 and 35 years old in good health. The chain has TRBV2 and TRBJ2-3; D may correspond to TRBD1 or TRBD2 (5 bases each). The DNA of the CDR3 is TGTGCCAGCAGATCCGGGACCCCTGGCACAGATACGCAGTATTTT. This encodes CASRSGTPGTDTQYF.